This T cell receptor (beta chain) was sequenced in a study of tumor and adjacent non-tumor tissue in lung cancer. This sample's RNA came from whole unsorted tissue. The library came from three nested PCR rounds adapted from ARM-PCR protocols. One entry per CDR3 protein, called by TCRdb with MiXCR from the multiplex PCR reads. The sample has 65,000 to 95,000 distinct CDR3 sequences; less than 75% are singletons. On this clonotype itself: The germline gene is not matched at one end of the junction; a read error may be the cause.

The receptor was derived from a woman in her 70s with non-small cell lung cancer. What was sequenced was lung tumor tissue.

The DNA of the CDR3 is TGTGCCAGCAGAAATAGGGACCTATCTGGGACCAACGTCATGACTTTC. This encodes CASRNRDLSGTNVMTF. This chain joins TRBV12-3 or TRBV12-4 and TRBJ2-6, with D perhaps assigned TRBD1 or TRBD2 (5 bases each). The CDR3 loop spans 16 amino acids.